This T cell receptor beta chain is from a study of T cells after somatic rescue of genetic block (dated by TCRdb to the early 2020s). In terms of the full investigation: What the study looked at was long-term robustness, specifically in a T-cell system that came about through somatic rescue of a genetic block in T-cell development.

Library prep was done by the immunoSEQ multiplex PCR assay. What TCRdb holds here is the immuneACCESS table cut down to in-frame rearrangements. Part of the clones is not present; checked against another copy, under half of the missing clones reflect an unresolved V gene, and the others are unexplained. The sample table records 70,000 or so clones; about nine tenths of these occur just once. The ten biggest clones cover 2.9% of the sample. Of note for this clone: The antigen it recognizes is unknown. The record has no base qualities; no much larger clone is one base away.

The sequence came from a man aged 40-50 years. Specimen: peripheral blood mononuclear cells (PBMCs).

The DNA sequence reads TGTGCCAGCAGTTTACAGGGACAGGGACCCTACGAGCAGTACTTC. Translated, this is CASSLQGQGPYEQYF. The rearrangement combines TRBV27 with TRBJ2-7; a stretch of 9 junction bases matches TRBD1. The CDR3 runs 15 amino acids, cysteine and phenylalanine included. CDR3 DNA only is kept here, 45 bases in frame from base 1. The CDR1 and CDR2 encoded by the germline V gene (reference sequence) are MNHEY and SMNVEV. For this chain, trimming is 2 bases at the V end and 2 bases at the J end, and the number of junction bases without a gene match is 4.